Following are 28 T cell receptor beta chains from one sample sequenced in a study of T cells in Graves' hyperthyroidism and ophthalmopathy. What was amplified from RNA transcripts were TCR beta CDR3 regions. The HTBI set primed first-round TCR CDR3 RT-PCR. MiXCR was run by TCRdb on the multiplex PCR reads, yielding one entry per CDR3 protein. The table includes approximately 590,000 distinct CDR3 sequences, more than 15% detected once. Sequencing was carried out using blood. The origin of the receptors is a woman younger than 45 with Graves' hyperthyroidism.

This clonotype was recorded a few times. The chain combines TRBV10-3 with TRBJ2-7, with no clear D. The CDR3 consists of 12 residues. Germline CDR1 and CDR2: ENHRY and SYGVKD. Trimming pared 2 bases from V and 6 bases from J, leaving 8 bases between. This CDR3 reads CAISEGFSEQYF. CDR3 bases: TGTGCCATCAGTGAGGGGTTCTCCGAGCAGTACTTC.

This clonotype was counted at least ten times. The rearrangement uses TRBV20-1 and TRBJ1-1; D not certain. Germline loops: CDR1 DFQATT, CDR2 SNEGSKA (reference sequence). The CDR3 is made up of 14 amino acids. V lost 4 bases and J lost 2, with 14 bases in between. The CDR3 coding sequence is TGCAGTGCTAAGGTCGCGGGTTATAACACTGAAGCTTTCTTT. Its translation: CSAKVAGYNTEAFF.

This clonotype was observed a handful of times. This chain uses TRBV27 with TRBJ2-1; D gene unclear. The germline V gene encodes CDR1 MNHEY and CDR2 SMNVEV (reference sequence). This CDR3 spans 13 amino acids. With 5 bases removed from V and 8 bases from J, the gap between germline ends came to 13 bases. The DNA of the CDR3 is TGTGCCAGCAGTCCTAGGTCCGTACATGAGCAGTTCTTC. This gives the protein CASSPRSVHEQFF.

Many counts were recorded for this clonotype. This chain links TRBV6-6 with TRBJ2-7; D may be TRBD2 (6 bases). Trimming removed 0 bases at V and 1 base at J, with 10 bases between. CDR1 is MNHNY, CDR2 SVGAGI, per germline (reference sequence). This CDR3 has 15 amino acids. The CDR3 spells CASSYSGLTSYEQYF. CDR3 coding DNA: TGTGCCAGCAGTTACTCGGGACTGACTTCCTACGAGCAGTACTTC.

The V and J genes are TRBV5-4 and TRBJ2-1, with 12 bases matching TRBD2. The CDR3 contains 15 residues. The germline V gene has CDR1 SGHNT and CDR2 YYREEE (reference sequence). V shed 4 bases, J shed 8 bases, and the junction held 7 bases outside the gene matches. CDR3 bases: TGTGCCAGCAGCAAGACTAGCGGGAGAAAAGATGAGCAGTTCTTC. It is translated as CASSKTSGRKDEQFF.

Many counts were recorded for this clonotype. This CDR3 is CASSPSRSSYEQYF. The CDR3 nucleotides are TGCGCCAGCAGCCCGTCGAGGAGCTCCTACGAGCAGTACTTC. The rearrangement uses TRBV5-1 and TRBJ2-7; D uncertain. CDR1 and CDR2 (germline): SGHRS, YFSETQ. V lost 4 bases and J lost 0, with 11 bases in between. The CDR3 length is 14 residues.

There are a few counts of this clonotype. CDR3 nucleotides: TGTGCCAGTAGTACGAGTTCAAACCGCTATGGCTACACCTTC. Its translation is CASSTSSNRYGYTF. The J gene is TRBJ1-2, the V gene TRBV19; the D is unclear. Germline values: CDR1 LNHDA, CDR2 SQIVND (reference sequence). V lost 4 bases and J 4 bases, leaving 13 bases between the germline ends. The CDR3 extends over 14 amino acids.

The chain is built from TRBV10-3 and TRBJ2-5; either TRBD1 or TRBD2 may supply D (5 bases each). The CDR3 spans 13 residues. V lost 4 bases and J lost 4, with 10 bases in between. In germline, CDR1 is ENHRY, CDR2 SYGVKD. CDR3: CAISGGPAETQYF. DNA for the CDR3: TGTGCCATCAGTGGGGGACCAGCAGAGACCCAGTACTTC.

This rearrangement joins TRBV27 to TRBJ2-7; D unclear. CDR3 length: 18 amino acids. V was pared by 1 base and J by 2 bases, with 21 bases between. Per the germline V gene, CDR1 is MNHEY and CDR2 is SMNVEV (reference sequence). CDR3 sequence: CASSLLVGDSTTPYEQYF. The CDR3, as DNA: TGTGCCAGCAGTTTATTAGTAGGAGATAGCACAACCCCCTACGAGCAGTACTTC.

The J gene is TRBJ1-2, the V gene TRBV11-2; 9 bases agree with TRBD1. CDR3 length: 18 residues. CDR1 and CDR2 from the germline V gene are SGHAT and FQNNGV. V lost 4 bases and J lost 0; bases outside the gene matches: 12. Here the CDR3 DNA reads TGTGCCAGCAGCTCCATCCAGTCGGGACAGGGAGCTAACTATGGCTACACCTTC. Its translation is CASSSIQSGQGANYGYTF. Full variable domain (outside the CDR3, taken from reference TRBV11-2 and TRBJ1-2): EAGVAQSPRYKIIEKRQSVAFWCNPISGHATLYWYQQILGQGPKLLIQFQNNGVVDDSQLPKDRFSAERLKGVDSTLKIQPAKLEDSAVYLCASSSIQSGQGANYGYTFGSGTRLTVV.

This clonotype came up a few times. The J gene is TRBJ2-1, the V gene TRBV20-1, with TRBD2 matching over 8 bases. The J segment lost 9 bases and the V segment lost 0 bases, leaving 7 bases of the junction unmatched. The CDR3 consists of 14 residues. The germline gives CDR1 DFQATT, CDR2 SNEGSKA (reference sequence). In DNA, the CDR3 is TGCAGTGCTAGAGATGAGCGGGAGTTAGGTGAGCAGTTCTTC. Amino acids: CSARDERELGEQFF.

This clonotype was recorded many times. The chain recombines TRBV5-1 with TRBJ2-3, with no clear D. Trimming stripped 3 bases from V and 5 bases from J, with 16 bases between. Germline values: CDR1 SGHRS, CDR2 YFSETQ. This CDR3 spans 15 amino acids. The DNA for the CDR3 is TGCGCCAGCAGCTCCCCCGGCCCCGCGGTAGATACGCAGTATTTT. Translation gives CASSSPGPAVDTQYF.

This clonotype was recorded at least ten times. The V call is TRBV7-6, the J call TRBJ2-1; D is unresolved. This CDR3 contains 13 residues. The ends were cut back, 4 bases at V and 9 bases at J, with 13 bases in the middle. Germline assignment: CDR1 SGHVS and CDR2 FNYEAQ. The CDR3 loop is CASSSQKSSEQFF. The CDR3 DNA reads TGTGCCAGCAGCTCACAAAAGAGCAGTGAGCAGTTCTTC.

This clonotype has at least ten counts. The rearrangement joins TRBV12-3 or TRBV12-4 to TRBJ2-1; TRBD2 matches at 8 bases. The junction had 13 bases not matched to a gene; V was cut back by 4 bases and J by 8 bases. The CDR3 is 16 amino acids. The CDR3 loop reads CASSSRGSGNSDEQFF. The CDR3 DNA reads TGTGCCAGCAGTTCCCGGGGTAGCGGGAATTCGGATGAGCAGTTCTTC.

This clonotype was counted many times. J is TRBJ1-1 and V is TRBV12-3 or TRBV12-4; 7 bases line up with TRBD1. V lost 2 bases, J lost 5 bases, and 11 bases stayed unmatched. The CDR3 consists of 16 residues. CDR3 region: CASSLRTGPSWTEAFF. The CDR3 bases are TGTGCCAGCAGTTTAAGGACAGGTCCGAGTTGGACTGAAGCTTTCTTT.

The CDR3 reads CASTSTEPYGYTF. The CDR3 DNA sequence: TGTGCCAGCACCTCGACGGAACCGTATGGCTACACCTTC. V and J are TRBV6-2 or TRBV6-3 and TRBJ1-2; D unclear. Germline loops: CDR1 MNHEY, CDR2 SVGEGT. The V end was cut by 7 bases, the J end by 5 bases, with 14 bases between. The CDR3 contains 13 residues.

This chain links TRBV7-9 with TRBJ2-1; D call uncertain. Germline V lookup: CDR1 SEHNR, CDR2 FQNEAQ (reference sequence). This CDR3 is 13 amino acids long. Trimming shortened V by 2 bases and J by 7 bases, and 9 bases separated the two germline ends. The CDR3: CASSLTQENEQFF. CDR3 in DNA: TGTGCCAGCAGCTTAACTCAGGAGAATGAGCAGTTCTTC. Full variable domain (rest looked up from reference TRBV7-9 and TRBJ2-1): DTGVSQNPRHKITKRGQNVTFRCDPISEHNRLYWYRQTLGQGPEFLTYFQNEAQLEKSRLLSDRFSAERPKGSFSTLEIQRTEQGDSAMYLCASSLTQENEQFFGPGTRLTVL.

This clonotype was counted many times. The chain uses TRBV6-1 and TRBJ2-1; 9 bases are shared with TRBD1. This CDR3 comprises 14 residues. Germline trimming cut 6 bases from V and 7 bases from J; bases unmatched to any gene: 7. Germline loops: CDR1 MNHNS, CDR2 SASEGT. CDR3: CASRPGQGYNEQFF. CDR3 nucleotides: TGTGCCAGCAGGCCGGGACAGGGATATAATGAGCAGTTCTTC.

This clonotype occurred many times. V usage is TRBV18 and J usage is TRBJ2-1; D possibly corresponds to TRBD1 (5 bases). CDR1 KGHSH and CDR2 LQKENI come from the germline V gene. Trimming took off 2 bases at V and 8 bases at J, with 7 bases between the two ends. The CDR3 is 12 residues long. Written as DNA, the CDR3 is TGTGCCAGCTCACCAACCAGGGATGAGCAGTTCTTC. This codes for CASSPTRDEQFF. The full variable domain, completed using reference TRBV18 and TRBJ2-1, is NAGVMQNPRHLVRRRGQEARLRCSPMKGHSHVYWYRQLPEEGLKFMVYLQKENIIDESGMPKERFSAEFPKEGPSILRIQQVVRGDSAAYFCASSPTRDEQFFGPGTRLTVL.

This clonotype was seen more than once but under ten times. V is TRBV20-1 and J is TRBJ2-3, with 15 bases aligning to TRBD2. Germline CDR1 DFQATT, CDR2 SNEGSKA (reference sequence). This CDR3 comprises 15 residues. V shed 7 bases, J shed 4 bases, and the junction held 6 bases outside the gene matches. The CDR3 nucleotides are TGCAGTGGAGGGACTAGCGGGAGGAGGGCAGATACGCAGTATTTT. As protein: CSGGTSGRRADTQYF.

This clonotype was seen ten or more times. The chain couples TRBV18 to TRBJ2-7; no definite D call. V lost 6 bases to trimming and J lost 4 bases, with 13 bases between them. The CDR3 sequence is 13 residues long. Germline loops: CDR1 KGHSH, CDR2 LQKENI. This CDR3 reads CASSSGVRYEQYF. In nucleotides, the CDR3 is TGTGCCAGCTCGTCTGGGGTGAGGTACGAGCAGTACTTC.

This clonotype was counted between two and nine times. The rearrangement uses TRBV15 and TRBJ1-3; D is unresolved. V lost 0 bases, J lost 0 bases, and 18 bases lay in between. Germline V lookup: CDR1 LNHNV, CDR2 YYDKDF (reference sequence). CDR3 length equals 19 residues. The DNA for the CDR3 is TGTGCCACCAGCAGAGATCGGAGGGCACGAACTTCCTCTGGAAACACCATATATTTT. Its protein product is CATSRDRRARTSSGNTIYF.

This clonotype was picked up a small number of times. This rearrangement joins TRBV7-9 to TRBJ1-6, with TRBD1 matching 7 bases. V shed 5 bases and J 7 bases; nucleotides not matched to a gene: 5. The CDR3 covers 14 residues. The germline V gene encodes CDR1 SEHNR and CDR2 FQNEAQ (reference sequence). The CDR3 DNA reads as TGTGCCAGCAGCCCTGAACAGGGGAATTCACCCCTCCACTTT. Translated: CASSPEQGNSPLHF.

The sample holds a few counts of this clonotype. The chain links TRBV12-3 or TRBV12-4 to TRBJ1-6; D unresolved. Trimming took off 1 base at V and 0 bases at J, with 10 bases between the two ends. This CDR3 comprises 17 residues. CDR3 residues: CASSLGAGYSYNSPLHF. Here the CDR3 DNA reads TGTGCCAGCAGTTTAGGGGCAGGATACTCCTATAATTCACCCCTCCACTTT.

This clonotype has a count of ten or more. The chain employs TRBV20-1 and TRBJ2-7, with D possibly TRBD2 on 7 matching bases. CDR3 size: 14 residues. Trimming cost V 1 base and J 0 bases, with 10 bases left between them. CDR1 is DFQATT, CDR2 SNEGSKA, per germline (reference sequence). CDR3 bases: TGCAGTGCTAGAGGGGGGGGCGCCTCCTACGAGCAGTACTTC. It yields the protein CSARGGGASYEQYF.

V gene TRBV18 combines with J gene TRBJ2-1; TRBD2 aligns across 8 bases. The V segment lost 3 bases and the J segment 9 bases; nucleotides outside the gene matches: 13. The CDR3 spans 16 residues. Per germline, CDR1 KGHSH and CDR2 LQKENI. The CDR3 DNA reads TGTGCCAGCTCACCCTCCGGGACTAGTCTTACTGGTGAGCAGTTCTTC. It translates to CASSPSGTSLTGEQFF.

This clonotype has only a few counts. The chain couples TRBV7-9 to TRBJ2-2; TRBD1 is a possible D gene (5 bases). Germline CDR1 is SEHNR and CDR2 is FQNEAQ (reference sequence). Trimming shortened V by 5 bases and J by 4 bases, and 8 bases separated the two germline ends. CDR3 length: 13 amino acids. The CDR3 loop is CASSGQITGELFF. CDR3 sequence (DNA): TGTGCCAGCAGCGGACAAATCACCGGGGAGCTGTTTTTT. Together with reference TRBV7-9 and TRBJ2-2, the CDR3 gives the full variable domain: DTGVSQNPRHKITKRGQNVTFRCDPISEHNRLYWYRQTLGQGPEFLTYFQNEAQLEKSRLLSDRFSAERPKGSFSTLEIQRTEQGDSAMYLCASSGQITGELFFGEGSRLTVL.

A remark on this clonotype: This may stem from a read error, because a much larger clone lies one nucleotide away. V and J are TRBV2 and TRBJ2-7, with D perhaps TRBD1 (5 bases). Germline assignment: CDR1 SNHLY and CDR2 FYNNEI. There are 12 residues in the CDR3. In nucleotides, the CDR3 is TGTGTCAGCAGTGAAGGACACTACGAGCAGTACTTC. This gives the protein CVSSEGHYEQYF.